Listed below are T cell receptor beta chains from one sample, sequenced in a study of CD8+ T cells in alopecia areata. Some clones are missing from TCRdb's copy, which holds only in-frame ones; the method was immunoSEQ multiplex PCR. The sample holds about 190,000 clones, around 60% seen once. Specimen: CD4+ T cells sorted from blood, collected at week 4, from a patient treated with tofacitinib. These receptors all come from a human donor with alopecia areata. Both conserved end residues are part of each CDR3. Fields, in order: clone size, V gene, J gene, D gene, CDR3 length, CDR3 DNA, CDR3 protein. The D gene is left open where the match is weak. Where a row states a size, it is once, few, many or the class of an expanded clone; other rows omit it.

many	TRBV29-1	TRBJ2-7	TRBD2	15	TGCAGCGTAACAGCGGGAGACTTCGGGCACAGCGAGCAGTACTTC	CSVTAGDFGHSEQYF
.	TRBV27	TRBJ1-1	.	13	TGTGCCAGCACCACCATAGGGGGGACTGAAGCTTTCTTT	CASTTIGGTEAFF
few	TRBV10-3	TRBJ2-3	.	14	TGTGCCATCAGGAAGAAGGACGGCACAGATACGCAGTATTTT	CAIRKKDGTDTQYF
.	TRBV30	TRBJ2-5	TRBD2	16	TGTGCCTGGAAGAGACTAGCGGGAGAGGAAAGGGAGACCCAGTACTTC	CAWKRLAGEERETQYF
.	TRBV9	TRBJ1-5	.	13	TGTGCCAGCAGCGGGGATGGCGGGCAGCCCCAGCATTTT	CASSGDGGQPQHF
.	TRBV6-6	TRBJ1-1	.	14	TGTGCCAGCAGTTACTCGGGCGAATTTTCGCGAGCTTTCTTT	CASSYSGEFSRAFF
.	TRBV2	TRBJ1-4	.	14	TGTGCCAGCAGTGGGGACCGAGGGGATGAAAAACTGTTTTTT	CASSGDRGDEKLFF
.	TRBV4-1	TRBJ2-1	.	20	TGCGCCAGCAGCCAAGATCGGGGGGGAACAGGACAGGGCCGCTACAATGAGCAGTTCTTC	CASSQDRGGTGQGRYNEQFF
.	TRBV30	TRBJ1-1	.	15	TGTGCCTGGCCCCATTATGAAGGGGTGAACACTGAAGCTTTCTTT	CAWPHYEGVNTEAFF
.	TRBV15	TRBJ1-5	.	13	TGTGCCACCAGCATGGCGATAAATCAGCCCCAGCATTTT	CATSMAINQPQHF
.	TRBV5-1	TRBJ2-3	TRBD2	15	TGCGCCAGCAGATCCGGGACTAGCGTCACAGATACGCAGTATTTT	CASRSGTSVTDTQYF
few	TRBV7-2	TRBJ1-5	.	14	TGTGCCAGCAGCTTCCGGGTTAGCAATCAGCCCCAGCATTTT	CASSFRVSNQPQHF
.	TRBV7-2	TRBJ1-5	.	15	TGTGCCAGCAGCTTGGGGGACGGACTCAATCAGCCCCAGCATTTT	CASSLGDGLNQPQHF
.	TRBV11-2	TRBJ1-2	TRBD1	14	TGTGCCAGCAGCTCTGCGGGACAGGGTTATGGCTACACCTTC	CASSSAGQGYGYTF
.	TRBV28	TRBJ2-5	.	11	TGTGCCAGCACCACAGGGGAGACCCAGTACTTC	CASTTGETQYF
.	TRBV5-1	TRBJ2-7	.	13	TGCGCCAGCAGCTTAGGTGGAATATACGAGCAGTACTTC	CASSLGGIYEQYF
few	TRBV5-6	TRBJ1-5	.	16	TGTGCCAGCAGCTTGTACGGGAGCCGGGCCAATCAGCCCCAGCATTTT	CASSLYGSRANQPQHF
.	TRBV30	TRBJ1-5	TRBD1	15	TGTGCCTGGAGTGCCCGGGACAGGGGACGGCAGCCCCAGCATTTT	CAWSARDRGRQPQHF
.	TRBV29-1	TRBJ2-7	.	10	TGCAGCGCTGGTGACGACGAGCAGTACTTC	CSAGDDEQYF
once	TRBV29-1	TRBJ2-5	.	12	TGCAGCCCCCTGGGCAGGGCCGAGACCCAGTACTTC	CSPLGRAETQYF
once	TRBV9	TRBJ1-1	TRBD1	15	TGTGCCAGCAGCGTAGACGGGCAGGGGGCTTCTGAAGCTTTCTTT	CASSVDGQGASEAFF
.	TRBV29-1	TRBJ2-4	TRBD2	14	TGCAGCGTTGAGCTACTAGCGGGAGGGCCCATCCAGTACTTC	CSVELLAGGPIQYF
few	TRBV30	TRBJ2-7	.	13	TGTGCCTGGAGTCCAGGGGAGGGCTCGCGGCAGTACTTC	CAWSPGEGSRQYF
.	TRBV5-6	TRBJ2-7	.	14	TGTGCCAGCAGCTTGGGGGGTAAGTCCTACGAGCAGTACTTC	CASSLGGKSYEQYF